The rows below give T cell receptor beta chains drawn from one sample of a study of identical twins. MiXCR, applied by TCRdb to the 5' RACE reads, yields one record per CDR3 protein. The sample shows about 660,000 distinct CDR3 sequences, over 8.5% of them seen only once. These data were also filed under a second study, of yellow fever vaccine responses in identical twins.

Sequenced sample: PBMCs. These TCRs come from a woman under 30 in good health. Each CDR3 is given with its conserved first and last residue. Each record gives: D gene, V gene, J gene, clone size, CDR3 protein, CDR3 DNA. D genes are given only for firm matches. Only part of the rows carry a size: once, few, many, or a class if the clone is expanded.

d_gene: NA
v_gene: TRBV2
j_gene: TRBJ2-5
abundance: few
CDR3aa: CASRSVEGQETQYF
CDR3nt: TGTGCCAGCAGATCTGTGGAAGGACAAGAGACCCAGTACTTC

d_gene: NA
v_gene: TRBV28
j_gene: TRBJ2-7
abundance: NA
CDR3aa: CASSSLRGGTYEQYF
CDR3nt: TGTGCCAGCAGTTCCTTGAGGGGTGGCACCTACGAGCAGTACTTC

d_gene: TRBD2
v_gene: TRBV27
j_gene: TRBJ2-1
abundance: many
CDR3aa: CASSLSPLAGDHEQFF
CDR3nt: TGTGCCAGCAGTTTATCCCCCTTAGCGGGAGATCATGAGCAGTTCTTC

d_gene: NA
v_gene: TRBV5-1
j_gene: TRBJ2-4
abundance: NA
CDR3aa: CASSLGPSSLTEAKNIQYF
CDR3nt: TGCGCCAGCAGCTTGGGCCCCAGCAGTTTAACGGAAGCCAAAAACATTCAGTACTTC

d_gene: NA
v_gene: TRBV6-2/TRBV6-3
j_gene: TRBJ2-7
abundance: few
CDR3aa: CASSYSPPREGSEQYF
CDR3nt: TGTGCCAGCAGTTACTCCCCCCCGCGAGAAGGGAGCGAGCAGTACTTC

d_gene: TRBD1
v_gene: TRBV7-8
j_gene: TRBJ2-3
abundance: NA
CDR3aa: CASSLRATGIPPVVTDTQYF
CDR3nt: TGTGCCAGCAGCTTACGGGCGACAGGGATCCCACCGGTAGTCACAGATACGCAGTATTTT

d_gene: TRBD2
v_gene: TRBV18
j_gene: TRBJ2-3
abundance: few
CDR3aa: CASSPSGLAIDTQYF
CDR3nt: TGTGCCAGCTCACCATCCGGACTAGCGATAGATACGCAGTATTTT

d_gene: TRBD2
v_gene: TRBV12-3/TRBV12-4
j_gene: TRBJ2-5
abundance: many
CDR3aa: CASRPTSEGETQYF
CDR3nt: TGTGCCAGCAGACCTACTAGCGAGGGGGAGACCCAGTACTTC

d_gene: TRBD1
v_gene: TRBV12-3/TRBV12-4
j_gene: TRBJ1-4
abundance: many
CDR3aa: CASAGGDEKLFF
CDR3nt: TGTGCCAGCGCAGGGGGTGATGAAAAACTGTTTTTT

d_gene: NA
v_gene: TRBV12-3/TRBV12-4
j_gene: TRBJ1-1
abundance: few
CDR3aa: CASSPSGRGTEAFF
CDR3nt: TGTGCCAGCAGCCCTAGCGGGAGGGGAACTGAAGCTTTCTTT